This entry lists 18 T cell receptor beta chains sequenced from one sample in a study of CD8 T cells in ankylosing spondylitis. TCRdb re-analysed the 5' RACE reads in MiXCR, keeping a single row per CDR3 protein. The table includes nearly 350,000 distinct CDR3 sequences, over 12% detected once. The sample consisted of blood, either unsorted or a sorted T cell fraction (not recorded which). The receptors here all came from a male donor with ankylosing spondylitis or in good health (not recorded which).

This clonotype was detected ten times or more. This chain joins TRBV5-1 and TRBJ2-1; D is ambiguous. Trimming cost V 4 bases and J 2 bases, with 7 bases left between them. Germline V CDR1 and CDR2: SGHRS, YFSETQ. The CDR3 length is 13 residues. The CDR3 DNA sequence: TGCGCCAGCAGCCCCCGGACCTACAATGAGCAGTTCTTC. It translates to CASSPRTYNEQFF.

V is TRBV7-9 and J is TRBJ1-1; 7 positions match TRBD1. J gave up 1 base and V 5 bases, and 7 bases lay outside the gene matches. Germline lookup yields CDR1 SEHNR and CDR2 FQNEAQ (reference sequence). The CDR3 is made up of 15 amino acids. This CDR3 reads CASSLPGQSNTEAFF. The CDR3 DNA reads as TGTGCCAGCAGCCTCCCGGGACAGTCGAACACTGAAGCTTTCTTT.

This clonotype was seen a handful of times. The chain is built from TRBV7-9 and TRBJ2-7, with D possibly being TRBD1 (6 bases). Between the trimmed V and J ends, which lost 5 bases and 6 bases, there was a span of 11 bases. This CDR3 contains 12 residues. Germline assignment: CDR1 SEHNR and CDR2 FQNEAQ (reference sequence). The CDR3 reads CASSVQGFEQYF. The CDR3 DNA follows: TGTGCCAGCAGCGTACAGGGATTCGAGCAGTACTTC.

This clonotype has ten or more counts. This chain connects TRBV12-3 or TRBV12-4 to TRBJ2-2, with a tentative D call TRBD1 (5 bases). V dropped 4 bases and J dropped 1 base, with 7 bases sitting between them. The CDR3 runs 14 residues. The CDR3 region is CASSSTGNTGELFF. The CDR3 bases are TGTGCCAGCAGTTCTACAGGGAACACCGGGGAGCTGTTTTTT.

This chain joins TRBV29-1 and TRBJ2-3; D is ambiguous. The germline V gene has CDR1 SQVTM and CDR2 ANQGSEA. The CDR3 sequence is 16 residues long. Deletions cut 1 base from V and 1 base from J, with 15 bases between. The CDR3 spells CSVEAVPGHRTDTQYF. CDR3 nucleotides: TGCAGCGTTGAAGCAGTACCCGGTCATCGCACAGATACGCAGTATTTT.

The chain is built from TRBV7-2 and TRBJ2-2; TRBD2 might be the D (5 bases). CDR3 size: 13 residues. The germline V gene encodes CDR1 SGHTA and CDR2 FQGNSA. Trimming took off 4 bases at V and 5 bases at J, with 8 bases between the two ends. CDR3 DNA: TGTGCCAGCAGCTCTAGCCGGACCGGGGAGCTGTTTTTT. Amino acids: CASSSSRTGELFF.

This chain joins TRBV20-1 and TRBJ2-3; D uncertain. The germline gives CDR1 DFQATT, CDR2 SNEGSKA (reference sequence). The CDR3 consists of 14 residues. Trimming removed 6 bases at V and 0 bases at J, with 13 bases between. CDR3 sequence: CSATPPSSTDTQYF. The DNA for the CDR3 is TGCAGTGCCACACCACCCTCTAGCACAGATACGCAGTATTTT.

This clonotype was seen a handful of times. The chain is built from TRBV15 and TRBJ2-2; maybe TRBD2 (6 bases). The length of the CDR3 is 16 residues. V lost 1 base to trimming and J lost 3 bases, with 12 bases between them. CDR1 LNHNV and CDR2 YYDKDF come from the germline V gene (reference sequence). The DNA of the CDR3 is TGTGCCACCAGCAGAGCTGGGGGGTTGGACACCGGGGAGCTGTTTTTT. Encoded protein: CATSRAGGLDTGELFF.

The count of this clonotype is one. This CDR3 fails to terminate in the conserved phenylalanine or tryptophan, so it likely reflects a read error. The rearrangement uses TRBV20-1 and TRBJ1-2; 10 bases map to TRBD1. Germline CDR1 and CDR2: DFQATT and SNEGSKA (reference sequence). V dropped 5 bases and J dropped 0; count of bases not matched to a gene: 6. The CDR3 contains 15 residues. The CDR3: CSADRGPSSNYGYTL. In DNA, the CDR3 is TGCAGTGCTGACAGGGGGCCGAGTTCTAACTATGGCTACACCCTC.

The chain combines TRBV5-1 with TRBJ2-1; 7 bases agree with TRBD2. Germline CDR1 and CDR2: SGHRS and YFSETQ. The CDR3 sequence is 15 residues long. Trimming at V came to 6 bases and at J to 7 bases, leaving 13 bases not matched to a gene. CDR3 region: CASTLSGLAQNEQFF. Written as DNA, the CDR3 is TGCGCCAGCACCCTTAGCGGGCTAGCCCAGAATGAGCAGTTCTTC. Variable domain in full (rest from reference TRBV5-1 and TRBJ2-1): KAGVTQTPRYLIKTRGQQVTLSCSPISGHRSVSWYQQTPGQGLQFLFEYFSETQRNKGNFPGRFSGRQFSNSRSEMNVSTLELGDSALYLCASTLSGLAQNEQFFGPGTRLTVL.

The CDR3 loop reads CASSSLGQGTNEQFF. In DNA, the CDR3 is TGTGCCAGCAGCTCGCTGGGACAGGGAACCAATGAGCAGTTCTTC. V and J are TRBV7-9 and TRBJ2-1, with TRBD1 matching over 9 bases. The CDR3 is made up of 15 amino acids. J lost 6 bases, V lost 4 bases, and 7 bases had no gene match. CDR1 SEHNR and CDR2 FQNEAQ come from the germline V gene (reference sequence).

Ten or more counts support this clonotype. The chain links TRBV29-1 to TRBJ2-3; weak D call: TRBD1 (6 bases). Germline V lookup: CDR1 SQVTM, CDR2 ANQGSEA. This CDR3 contains 13 residues. The V gene lost 3 bases and the J gene lost 7 bases, with 14 bases spanning the gap. CDR3 DNA sequence: TGCAGCGTTGATGGGACAACCCGGAATACGCAGTATTTT. This sequence encodes CSVDGTTRNTQYF.

This clonotype was counted a few times. The rearrangement joins TRBV27 to TRBJ2-2, with D unclear. The CDR3 is 15 residues long. Germline V lookup: CDR1 MNHEY, CDR2 SMNVEV (reference sequence). With 5 bases removed from V and 1 base from J, the gap between germline ends came to 11 bases. CDR3 nucleotides: TGTGCCAGCAGTAGCCCCCCCCTGAACACCGGGGAGCTGTTTTTT. It encodes CASSSPPLNTGELFF.

This clonotype has only a few counts. The genes are TRBV12-3 or TRBV12-4 and TRBJ2-5; the D gene is possibly TRBD2 (5 bases). With 5 bases removed from V and 5 bases from J, the gap between germline ends came to 18 bases. The CDR3 contains 15 residues. CDR3 residues: CASSPRIAREETQYF. The CDR3 bases are TGTGCCAGCAGTCCCCGAATAGCGAGGGAGGAGACCCAGTACTTC.

Only a few counts were recorded for this clonotype. The V and J genes are TRBV12-3 or TRBV12-4 and TRBJ2-1; the match to TRBD1 covers 7 bases. J lost 4 bases, V lost 2 bases, and 5 bases had no gene match. The CDR3 length is 15 residues. The CDR3 DNA sequence: TGTGCCAGCAGTTTATATATGGGACAGTACAATGAGCAGTTCTTC. It is translated as CASSLYMGQYNEQFF.

This clonotype was seen a handful of times. This chain joins TRBV25-1 and TRBJ1-2; D possibly corresponds to TRBD1 (5 bases). Germline CDR1 and CDR2: MGHDK and SYGVNS. V was pared by 3 bases and J by 2 bases, with 16 bases between. The CDR3 is 16 residues long. CDR3 amino acids: CASSDPGRYENYGYTF. The CDR3 DNA sequence: TGTGCCAGCAGTGACCCAGGGCGCTATGAAAACTATGGCTACACCTTC.

This clonotype was picked up a small number of times. V and J are TRBV24-1 and TRBJ2-6; D is possibly TRBD1 (6 bases). V was cut by 10 bases and J by 0 bases, with 18 bases left in between. The germline gives CDR1 KGHDR, CDR2 SFDVKD. There are 17 residues in the CDR3. CDR3 DNA: TGTGCCACGATCTCACCGGACAGATTCTCTGGGGCCAACGTCCTGACTTTC. It is translated as CATISPDRFSGANVLTF.

This clonotype was recorded a few times. The CDR3 DNA follows: TGTGCCAGCAGCCCTCAGACAGGGCTTTATGGCTACACCTTC. Translating it yields CASSPQTGLYGYTF. The chain couples TRBV7-8 to TRBJ1-2, with TRBD1 matching 7 bases. The CDR3 has 14 amino acids. V lost 5 bases and J lost 5; bases outside the gene matches: 8. Germline lookup yields CDR1 SGHVS and CDR2 FQNEAQ.